This T cell receptor beta chain was found in a study of regulatory T cells in long-lasting Graves disease. This clonotype was recorded at least ten times. Stated time point: persistent/refractory GD, antithyroid drugs over 5 years with positive TRAb. Making the TCR library involved RNA that had been extracted from PBMCs. The CDR3 sequence is 12 residues long. V was cut by 6 bases and J by 10 bases, with 15 bases left in between. CDR1 SNHLY and CDR2 FYNNEI come from the germline V gene. With iRepertoire HTBI primers and Arm-PCR of CDR3 regions, TCR beta libraries were built. In TCRdb, the multiplex PCR reads were re-called with MiXCR into one record per CDR3 protein. The sample holds some 340,000 distinct CDR3 sequences, roughly 24% seen once.

The genes are TRBV2 and TRBJ1-1; D call uncertain. Here the sequenced sample was peripheral blood mononuclear cells (PBMCs), taken when the disease was refractory, from a patient treated with antithyroid drugs. The TCR originated in a woman aged 40 to 55 with Graves disease. The CDR3 region is CASSAPGPGAFF. The CDR3 DNA reads as TGTGCCAGCAGCGCCCCGGGCCCAGGAGCTTTCTTT.